A selection of T cell receptor beta chains follows, all from one sample in a study of monozygotic twins with inflammatory bowel disease. Using the 5' RACE reads, TCRdb records one entry per CDR3 protein without DNA. The ten top clones account for more than 2%, within a sample of some 450,000 distinct CDR3 sequences. The sample was blood. These TCRs come from a human donor with ulcerative colitis or Crohn's disease, or a healthy co-twin of an affected twin (not recorded which). Both conserved end residues are part of each CDR3. Each record gives: J gene, V gene, CDR3 protein.

TRBJ1-2 TRBV6-6 CASSRLQGDGYTF
TRBJ2-7 TRBV15 CATSNLAGGKNEQYF
TRBJ2-3 TRBV27 CASSRRLRDTSTDTQYF
TRBJ2-5 TRBV6-6 CASNHRETQYF
TRBJ2-1 TRBV6-1 CASSPSGSNFLEQFF
TRBJ1-1 TRBV2 CASSEARWREEAFF
TRBJ2-7 TRBV29-1 CSVFSGQGNYEQYF
TRBJ2-2 TRBV7-2 CASSPGQGRGTGELFF
TRBJ2-1 TRBV7-2 CASSGGGLLYNEQFF
TRBJ2-7 TRBV11-2 CASRGSGTGGDEQYF
TRBJ1-6 TRBV6-6 CASSYSFGAPLHF
TRBJ2-1 TRBV7-2 CASSFPIASQQFF
TRBJ2-1 TRBV20-1 CSASVGDEQFF
TRBJ2-3 TRBV19 CASSMDRGTDTQYF
TRBJ1-5 TRBV7-9 CASSLALGGTQHF
TRBJ2-5 TRBV7-9 CASSPRASGGLQETQYF
TRBJ1-4 TRBV7-6 CASSGGGVGNEKLFF
TRBJ2-1 TRBV5-1 CASSGLAGHNEQFF
TRBJ1-5 TRBV19 CASSRQGRHQPQHF
TRBJ2-1 TRBV6-5 CASSYSGLAGVYNEQFF
TRBJ2-2 TRBV7-9 CASSPGTRSGELFF
TRBJ1-1 TRBV29-1 CSVSRTDTEAFF
TRBJ2-1 TRBV11-3 CASSLDQRVLNEQFF
TRBJ2-3 TRBV2 CASRKGAADTQYF
TRBJ1-1 TRBV4-1 CASSPITENTEAFF
TRBJ1-2 TRBV7-9 CASSLGQANFYGYTF
TRBJ1-6 TRBV9 CASSGPGQGLNSPLHF
TRBJ1-1 TRBV6-1 CASSPKYEGNTEAFF
TRBJ1-2 TRBV12-3/TRBV12-4 CASSFSRGDGYTF
TRBJ2-1 TRBV15 CATSRDFLQDNEQFF
TRBJ2-5 TRBV5-4 CASSLRDREEETQYF
TRBJ2-3 TRBV3-1 CAAGNGGRNTQYF
TRBJ2-4 TRBV5-1 CASSYLAGSGDIQYF
TRBJ2-1 TRBV7-8 CASSEAGGAKVHNEQFF
TRBJ1-6 TRBV7-8 CASSPQETGYNSPLHF
TRBJ1-2 TRBV20-1 CSARDSQGPYYGYTF
TRBJ2-3 TRBV10-3 CAISGGGTPQADTQYF
TRBJ2-7 TRBV6-2/TRBV6-3 CASSYGGIVAYEQYF
TRBJ2-7 TRBV27 CASSSYRDRVEQYF
TRBJ2-5 TRBV12-3/TRBV12-4 CASSSEFKETQYF
TRBJ2-2 TRBV9 CASSPMGRVDTGELFF
TRBJ2-2 TRBV5-1 CASSLDNRGNTGELFF
TRBJ2-1 TRBV7-9 CASSLFPLREFF
TRBJ2-7 TRBV5-5 CASSSAPRGEQYF
TRBJ1-5 TRBV5-1 CASSLEAGRGQPQHF
TRBJ2-3 TRBV9 CASTVGVGAATSTDTQYF
TRBJ2-7 TRBV6-1 CASSLTGPGYEQYF
TRBJ2-3 TRBV9 CASSLAGGQATDTQYF